Listed below are T cell receptor beta chains from one sample, sequenced in a study of blood T cell repertoires in COVID-19. Data came from immunoSEQ multiplex PCR; TCRdb stores just in-frame clones and leaves some out. Among fewer than 350,000 clones, around 88% were seen once, and the ten largest hold approximately 5.7%. Sequencing was done on a sample of PBMCs or T cells enriched from blood (not recorded which). These receptors all come from a middle-aged woman who had recovered from COVID-19. Both conserved end residues are part of each CDR3.

CDR3aa: CASSLEPVTDTQYF
v_gene: TRBV7-2
j_gene: TRBJ2-3

CDR3aa: CASSILSTGSYGYTF
v_gene: TRBV19
j_gene: TRBJ1-2

CDR3aa: CASSPAGTGGETQYF
v_gene: TRBV18
j_gene: TRBJ2-5

CDR3aa: CSASLGTGGGEQFF
v_gene: TRBV20-1
j_gene: TRBJ2-1

CDR3aa: CASSSDYQETQYF
v_gene: TRBV11-1
j_gene: TRBJ2-5

CDR3aa: CASSLGTSRSSYEQYF
v_gene: TRBV7-8
j_gene: TRBJ2-7

CDR3aa: CATTPESYNSPLHF
v_gene: TRBV28
j_gene: TRBJ1-6

CDR3aa: CATSTSGANVLTF
v_gene: TRBV15
j_gene: TRBJ2-6

CDR3aa: CATSRLAGSFTDTQYF
v_gene: TRBV15
j_gene: TRBJ2-3

CDR3aa: CASILYQQGSQPQHF
v_gene: TRBV6-5
j_gene: TRBJ1-5

CDR3aa: CASGEGALETQYF
v_gene: TRBV28
j_gene: TRBJ2-5

CDR3aa: CASSLPLQPQHF
v_gene: TRBV28
j_gene: TRBJ1-5

CDR3aa: CASSLESGYYNEQFF
v_gene: TRBV5-1
j_gene: TRBJ2-1

CDR3aa: CASSLGASSTEAFF
v_gene: TRBV5-1
j_gene: TRBJ1-1

CDR3aa: CAISDTSGSSSYNEQFF
v_gene: TRBV10-3
j_gene: TRBJ2-1

CDR3aa: CATSQGADTQYF
v_gene: TRBV24-1
j_gene: TRBJ2-3

CDR3aa: CSVHTQGANTGELFF
v_gene: TRBV29-1
j_gene: TRBJ2-2

CDR3aa: CASRLQGAANEKLFF
v_gene: TRBV6-5
j_gene: TRBJ1-4

CDR3aa: CASTGRAPGETQYF
v_gene: TRBV2
j_gene: TRBJ2-5

CDR3aa: CASSPIGGNSPLHF
v_gene: TRBV7-2
j_gene: TRBJ1-6

CDR3aa: CASSPLPSSYNEQFF
v_gene: TRBV18
j_gene: TRBJ2-1

CDR3aa: CASSLLGEGHYEQYF
v_gene: TRBV28
j_gene: TRBJ2-7

CDR3aa: CASSSCRDREINEQFF
v_gene: TRBV21-1
j_gene: TRBJ2-1

CDR3aa: CASSAVGLAGEQFF
v_gene: TRBV10-1
j_gene: TRBJ2-1

CDR3aa: CASSQEGGLAASDTQYF
v_gene: TRBV14
j_gene: TRBJ2-3

CDR3aa: CAISGQGLEQYF
v_gene: TRBV10-3
j_gene: TRBJ2-7

CDR3aa: CATSSGSATNEKLFF
v_gene: TRBV24-1
j_gene: TRBJ1-4

CDR3aa: CASSFTSGTGELFF
v_gene: TRBV27
j_gene: TRBJ2-2

CDR3aa: CASRSGTSGSYEQYF
v_gene: TRBV19
j_gene: TRBJ2-7

CDR3aa: CASSRASSPLHF
v_gene: TRBV5-4
j_gene: TRBJ1-6

CDR3aa: CATSRARTSNQPQHF
v_gene: TRBV15
j_gene: TRBJ1-5

CDR3aa: CASSVAAYGYTF
v_gene: TRBV6-5
j_gene: TRBJ1-2

CDR3aa: CAWKGARNEQYF
v_gene: TRBV30
j_gene: TRBJ2-7

CDR3aa: CATSRTSGRPLSYNEQFF
v_gene: TRBV24-1
j_gene: TRBJ2-1

CDR3aa: CATSDPGTLNNEQFF
v_gene: TRBV24-1
j_gene: TRBJ2-1

CDR3aa: CASSGLAGADTQYF
v_gene: TRBV2
j_gene: TRBJ2-3

CDR3aa: CASSSDRGWEQYF
v_gene: TRBV5-1
j_gene: TRBJ2-7

CDR3aa: CASSQEGRAGVNEQYF
v_gene: TRBV4-1
j_gene: TRBJ2-7

CDR3aa: CASSPGGSANEKLFF
v_gene: TRBV28
j_gene: TRBJ1-4

CDR3aa: CASSPPAVYGYTF
v_gene: TRBV18
j_gene: TRBJ1-2

CDR3aa: CASSATGTSPFF
v_gene: TRBV9
j_gene: TRBJ2-1

CDR3aa: CAWSPAPSGKGTQYF
v_gene: TRBV30
j_gene: TRBJ2-3